This T cell receptor (beta chain) comes out of a study of control samples from healthy donors and cancer patients. Germline V gene data show CDR1 as WSHSY and CDR2 as SAAADI. This CDR3 comprises 15 residues. The V and J ends lost 0 bases and 3 bases respectively, with 11 bases between them. The assay was immunoSEQ multiplex PCR, and TCRdb's table has in-frame clones only and misses some. Of around 180,000 clones listed, 85% to 95% are singletons. This clonotype originated in a woman younger than 35 in good health. The sequenced sample consisted of blood. The chain uses TRBV10-2 and TRBJ1-1; D may be TRBD1 (5 bases). CDR3 sequence reads: CASSESGGPYTEAFF. CDR3 bases: TGCGCCAGCAGTGAGTCGGGGGGACCTTACACTGAAGCTTTCTTT.